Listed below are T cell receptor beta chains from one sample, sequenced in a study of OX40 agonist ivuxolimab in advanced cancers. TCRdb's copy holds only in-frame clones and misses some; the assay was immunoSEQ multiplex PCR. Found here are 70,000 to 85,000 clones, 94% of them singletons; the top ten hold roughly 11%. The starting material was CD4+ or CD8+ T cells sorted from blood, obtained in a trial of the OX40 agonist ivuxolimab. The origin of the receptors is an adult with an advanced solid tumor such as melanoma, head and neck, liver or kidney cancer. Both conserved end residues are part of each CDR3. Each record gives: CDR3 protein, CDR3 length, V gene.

cdr3_aa: CASGAPGQGHEQYF; cdr3_length: 14; v_call: TRBV9
cdr3_aa: CASNEVPGGTDTQYF; cdr3_length: 15; v_call: TRBV27
cdr3_aa: CASSPSGGATEAFF; cdr3_length: 14; v_call: TRBV9
cdr3_aa: CASSFAREWNTEAFF; cdr3_length: 15; v_call: TRBV7-9
cdr3_aa: CASREGQQETQYF; cdr3_length: 13; v_call: TRBV7-9
cdr3_aa: CASRVTAPGSDTDTQYF; cdr3_length: 17; v_call: TRBV2
cdr3_aa: CASSQDMGPYEQYF; cdr3_length: 14; v_call: TRBV4-3
cdr3_aa: CASSPGTGDADQPQHF; cdr3_length: 16; v_call: TRBV5-1
cdr3_aa: CSAREGAKQYF; cdr3_length: 11; v_call: TRBV20-1
cdr3_aa: CASSSGTAQETQYF; cdr3_length: 14; v_call: TRBV5-6
cdr3_aa: CASSDGSFTGYSSDEQYF; cdr3_length: 18; v_call: TRBV11-3
cdr3_aa: CASRQGNYGYTF; cdr3_length: 12; v_call: TRBV9
cdr3_aa: CASSEGGPPYNEQFF; cdr3_length: 15; v_call: TRBV9
cdr3_aa: CASSLYDGGGDTQYF; cdr3_length: 15; v_call: TRBV27
cdr3_aa: CASSLSPRWEQYF; cdr3_length: 13; v_call: TRBV27
cdr3_aa: CASSDRQGANEKLFF; cdr3_length: 15; v_call: TRBV7-9
cdr3_aa: CASSSPHRPYEQYF; cdr3_length: 14; v_call: TRBV7-9
cdr3_aa: CASSAGAPEAFF; cdr3_length: 12; v_call: TRBV9
cdr3_aa: CASSQVADGELFF; cdr3_length: 13; v_call: TRBV4-1
cdr3_aa: CASSYSGQANTEAFF; cdr3_length: 15; v_call: TRBV6-5
cdr3_aa: CASSSSGENYGYTF; cdr3_length: 14; v_call: TRBV6-5
cdr3_aa: CASSVVGGSGETQYF; cdr3_length: 15; v_call: TRBV9
cdr3_aa: CASSYPDTEAFF; cdr3_length: 12; v_call: TRBV6-5
cdr3_aa: CASTLGLGYGYTF; cdr3_length: 13; v_call: TRBV19
cdr3_aa: CASSFWSGYLENYGYTF; cdr3_length: 17; v_call: TRBV28
cdr3_aa: CASSLDRQVTDTQYF; cdr3_length: 15; v_call: TRBV5-8
cdr3_aa: CASSQEAIRTPQETQYF; cdr3_length: 17; v_call: TRBV4-2